Listed here is a single T cell receptor (beta chain). It lacks a known antigen. One base away there is no much larger clone; base qualities are not given. There are 13 amino acids in the CDR3, from cysteine to phenylalanine inclusive. Only CDR3 DNA remains: 39 bases, in frame from the first base. V gives up 8 bases and J gives up 5 bases, and the segment between their germline ends measures 13 bases. Reading the germline V gene gives CDR1 MDHEN and CDR2 SYDVKM. These data belong to a study of chemoradiotherapy in HPV16-positive cancers (dated by TCRdb to the early 2020s). Regarding the complete study: Candidate HPV-specific T-cell clones and common TCR motifs were defined through functional T-cell assays on cells from a couple of HPV16-positive patients. Whether T-cell immunity against the HPV oncoproteins E6 and E7 changes during chemoradiotherapy and whether survival is affected by this immunity were examined in the study. The candidate HPV-specific TCRs and motifs were subsequently tracked in TCR repertoires obtained from 65 to 95 patients with HPV-related cancers.

Library preparation used the immunoSEQ multiplex PCR assay. Imported from immuneACCESS, the table was reduced by TCRdb to in-frame sequences with V and J called. These copies leave out some clones; in studies compared against another copy, an unresolved V gene accounts for under half, and the cause of the remainder is not known. For this sample the table gives roughly 12,000 clones, of which 55% to 65% were detected only once. The ten most abundant clones make up 15% to 20% of the sample. Repertoires were sampled repeatedly over the course of chemoradiotherapy so that clonal expansion in the tumor microenvironment could be followed. Overall results and qualifications from the work: Improved recurrence-free survival in HPV16-positive patients was associated with expansion of HPV-responsive T cells during chemoradiotherapy. The functional definition of HPV-specific T cells came from only a couple of HPV16-positive patients, and the survival association was reported for HPV16-positive patients. Expansion of candidate HPV-specific clones and E7-related TCR motifs was observed in the tumor microenvironment during treatment, whereas no such expansion was observed for non-HPV-specific T cells.

This TCR came from a human donor with HPV-associated anogenital cancer. The specimen was taken from a patient who underwent chemoradiotherapy. This chain is built from TRBV28 and TRBJ1-5; the D region possibly corresponds to TRBD1 (5 bases align). The CDR3 protein: CASRDRLDQPQHF. The nucleotides are TGTGCCAGCCGCGACAGATTGGATCAGCCCCAGCATTTT.